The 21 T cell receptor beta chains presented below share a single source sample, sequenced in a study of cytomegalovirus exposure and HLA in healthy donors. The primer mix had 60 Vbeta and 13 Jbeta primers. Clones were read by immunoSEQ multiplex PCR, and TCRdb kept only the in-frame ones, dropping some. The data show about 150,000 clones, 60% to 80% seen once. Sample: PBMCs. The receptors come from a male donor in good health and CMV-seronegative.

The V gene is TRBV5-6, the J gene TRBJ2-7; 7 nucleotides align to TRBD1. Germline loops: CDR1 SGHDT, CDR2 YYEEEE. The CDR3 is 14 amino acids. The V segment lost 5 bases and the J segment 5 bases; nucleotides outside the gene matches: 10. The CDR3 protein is CASRRGQAMHEQYF. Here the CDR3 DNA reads TGTGCCAGCAGACGCGGACAGGCGATGCACGAGCAGTACTTC.

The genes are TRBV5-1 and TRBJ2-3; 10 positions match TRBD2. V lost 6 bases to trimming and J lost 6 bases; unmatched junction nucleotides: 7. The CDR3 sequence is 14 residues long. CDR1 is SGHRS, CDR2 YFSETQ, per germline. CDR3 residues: CASTELAGMDTQYF. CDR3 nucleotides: TGCGCCAGCACGGAACTAGCGGGAATGGATACGCAGTATTTT. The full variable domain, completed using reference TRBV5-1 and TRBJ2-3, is KAGVTQTPRYLIKTRGQQVTLSCSPISGHRSVSWYQQTPGQGLQFLFEYFSETQRNKGNFPGRFSGRQFSNSRSEMNVSTLELGDSALYLCASTELAGMDTQYFGPGTRLTVL.

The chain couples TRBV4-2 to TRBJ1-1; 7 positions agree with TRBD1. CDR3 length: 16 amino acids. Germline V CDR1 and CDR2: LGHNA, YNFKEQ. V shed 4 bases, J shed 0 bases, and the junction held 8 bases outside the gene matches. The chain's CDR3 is CASSPRDRTLNTEAFF. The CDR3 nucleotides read TGTGCCAGCAGCCCTCGGGACAGAACCCTGAACACTGAAGCTTTCTTT.

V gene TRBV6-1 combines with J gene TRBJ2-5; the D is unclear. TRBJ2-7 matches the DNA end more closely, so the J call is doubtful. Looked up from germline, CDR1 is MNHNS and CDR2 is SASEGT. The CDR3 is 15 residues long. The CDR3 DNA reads TGTGCCAGCACACACAGACATGGTTTAGTCTACGAGCAGTACTTC. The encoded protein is CASTHRHGLVYEQYF.

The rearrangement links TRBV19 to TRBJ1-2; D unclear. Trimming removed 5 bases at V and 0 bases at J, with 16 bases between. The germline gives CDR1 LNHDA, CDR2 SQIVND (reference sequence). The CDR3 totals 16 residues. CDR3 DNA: TGTGCCAGTAGTCTATTTCGGTCGAGAACTAACTATGGCTACACCTTC. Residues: CASSLFRSRTNYGYTF. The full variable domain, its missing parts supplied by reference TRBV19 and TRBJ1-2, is DGGITQSPKYLFRKEGQNVTLSCEQNLNHDAMYWYRQDPGQGLRLIYYSQIVNDFQKGDIAEGYSVSREKKESFPLTVTSAQKNPTAFYLCASSLFRSRTNYGYTFGSGTRLTVV.

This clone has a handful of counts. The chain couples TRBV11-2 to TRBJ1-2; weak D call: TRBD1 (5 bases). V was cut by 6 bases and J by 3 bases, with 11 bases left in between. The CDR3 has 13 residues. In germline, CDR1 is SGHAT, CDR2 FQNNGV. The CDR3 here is CASSSDRDYGYTF. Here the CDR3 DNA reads TGTGCCAGCAGTTCCGACAGAGACTATGGCTACACCTTC.

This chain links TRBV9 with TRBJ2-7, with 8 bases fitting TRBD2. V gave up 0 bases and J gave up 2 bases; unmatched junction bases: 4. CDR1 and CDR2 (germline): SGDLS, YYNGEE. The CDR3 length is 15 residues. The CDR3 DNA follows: TGTGCCAGCAGCGTAGCTAGCGGGTGGACCTACGAGCAGTACTTC. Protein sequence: CASSVASGWTYEQYF.

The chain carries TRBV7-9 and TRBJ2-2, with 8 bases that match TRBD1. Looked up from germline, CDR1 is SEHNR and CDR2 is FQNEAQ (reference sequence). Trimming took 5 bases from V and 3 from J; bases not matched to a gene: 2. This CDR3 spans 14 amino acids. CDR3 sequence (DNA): TGTGCCAGCAGCAGACAGGGGTACACCGGGGAGCTGTTTTTT. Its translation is CASSRQGYTGELFF.

This CDR3 reads CASSPSGGGRVTQYF. The DNA of the CDR3 is TGTGCCAGCAGTCCCAGCGGGGGGGGGCGGGTTACGCAGTATTTT. V is TRBV27 and J is TRBJ2-3; the match to TRBD2 covers 10 bases. Losses at the gene ends were 5 bases for V and 8 bases for J; bases not matched to a gene: 10. Germline V gives CDR1 MNHEY, CDR2 SMNVEV (reference sequence). This CDR3 is built from 15 residues.

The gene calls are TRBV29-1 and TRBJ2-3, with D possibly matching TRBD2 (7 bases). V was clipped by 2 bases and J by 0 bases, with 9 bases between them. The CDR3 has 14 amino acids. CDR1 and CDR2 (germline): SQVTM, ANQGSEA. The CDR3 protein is CSVEKGGSTDTQYF. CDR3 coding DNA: TGCAGCGTTGAAAAGGGGGGGAGCACAGATACGCAGTATTTT.

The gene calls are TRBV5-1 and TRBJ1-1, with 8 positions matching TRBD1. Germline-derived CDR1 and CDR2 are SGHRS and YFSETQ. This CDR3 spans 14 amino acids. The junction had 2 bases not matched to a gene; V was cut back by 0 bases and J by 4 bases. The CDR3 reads CASSLDQGATEAFF. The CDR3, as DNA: TGCGCCAGCAGCTTGGATCAGGGGGCCACTGAAGCTTTCTTT. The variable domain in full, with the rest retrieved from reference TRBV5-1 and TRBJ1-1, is KAGVTQTPRYLIKTRGQQVTLSCSPISGHRSVSWYQQTPGQGLQFLFEYFSETQRNKGNFPGRFSGRQFSNSRSEMNVSTLELGDSALYLCASSLDQGATEAFFGQGTRLTVV.

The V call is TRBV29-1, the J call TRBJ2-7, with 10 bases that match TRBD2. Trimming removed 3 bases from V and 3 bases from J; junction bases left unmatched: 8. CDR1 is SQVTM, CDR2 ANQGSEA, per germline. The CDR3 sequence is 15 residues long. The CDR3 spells CSVERAGGPGYEQYF. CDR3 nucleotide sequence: TGCAGCGTTGAGCGAGCGGGAGGGCCCGGCTACGAGCAGTACTTC.

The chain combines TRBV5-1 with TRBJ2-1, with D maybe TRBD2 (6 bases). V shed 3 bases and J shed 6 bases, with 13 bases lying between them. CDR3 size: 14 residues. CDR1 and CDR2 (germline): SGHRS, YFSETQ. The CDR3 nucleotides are TGCGCCAGCAGCTCCCCCCGGGACTTCAATGAGCAGTTCTTC. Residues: CASSSPRDFNEQFF.

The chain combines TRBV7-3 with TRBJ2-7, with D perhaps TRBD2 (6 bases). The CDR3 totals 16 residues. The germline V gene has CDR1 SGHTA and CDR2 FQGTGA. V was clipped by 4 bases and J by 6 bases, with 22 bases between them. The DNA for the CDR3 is TGTGCCAGCAGCTCCCCGGCGGGGACTCTGAACGGCGAGCAGTACTTC. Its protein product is CASSSPAGTLNGEQYF. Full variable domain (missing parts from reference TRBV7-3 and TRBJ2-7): GAGVSQTPSNKVTEKGKYVELRCDPISGHTALYWYRQSLGQGPEFLIYFQGTGAADDSGLPNDRFFAVRPEGSVSTLKIQRTERGDSAVYLCASSSPAGTLNGEQYFGPGTRLTVT.

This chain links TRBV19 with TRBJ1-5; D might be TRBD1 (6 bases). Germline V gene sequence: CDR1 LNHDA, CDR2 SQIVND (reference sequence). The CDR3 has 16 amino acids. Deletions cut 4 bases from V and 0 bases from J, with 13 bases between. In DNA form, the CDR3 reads TGTGCCAGTAGTAATCACAGGGTTTATAGCAATCAGCCCCAGCATTTT. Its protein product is CASSNHRVYSNQPQHF. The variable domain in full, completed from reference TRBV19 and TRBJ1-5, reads DGGITQSPKYLFRKEGQNVTLSCEQNLNHDAMYWYRQDPGQGLRLIYYSQIVNDFQKGDIAEGYSVSREKKESFPLTVTSAQKNPTAFYLCASSNHRVYSNQPQHFGDGTRLSIL.

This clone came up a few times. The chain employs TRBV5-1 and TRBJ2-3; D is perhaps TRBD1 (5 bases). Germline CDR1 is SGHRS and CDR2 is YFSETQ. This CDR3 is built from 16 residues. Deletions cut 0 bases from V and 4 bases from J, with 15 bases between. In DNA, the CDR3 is TGCGCCAGCAGCTTGGCCGGCAGGCAGGGCCCAGATACGCAGTATTTT. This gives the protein CASSLAGRQGPDTQYF. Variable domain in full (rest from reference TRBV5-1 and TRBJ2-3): KAGVTQTPRYLIKTRGQQVTLSCSPISGHRSVSWYQQTPGQGLQFLFEYFSETQRNKGNFPGRFSGRQFSNSRSEMNVSTLELGDSALYLCASSLAGRQGPDTQYFGPGTRLTVL.

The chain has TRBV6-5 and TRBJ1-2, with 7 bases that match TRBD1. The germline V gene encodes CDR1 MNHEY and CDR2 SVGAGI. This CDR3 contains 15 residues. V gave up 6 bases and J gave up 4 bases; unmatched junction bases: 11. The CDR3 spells CASSPTDRRLYGYTF. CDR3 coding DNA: TGTGCCAGCAGCCCTACGGACAGGCGACTCTATGGCTACACCTTC.

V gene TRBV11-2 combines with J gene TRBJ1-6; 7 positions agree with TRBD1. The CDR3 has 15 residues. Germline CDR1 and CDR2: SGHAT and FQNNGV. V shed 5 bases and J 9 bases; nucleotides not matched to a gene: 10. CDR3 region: CASSPRTGRGSPLHF. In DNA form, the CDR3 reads TGTGCCAGCAGCCCGAGGACAGGCCGTGGTTCACCCCTCCACTTT.

The CDR3 is CSVGTASYEQYF. CDR3 bases: TGCAGCGTGGGGACAGCCTCCTACGAGCAGTACTTC. The rearrangement uses TRBV29-1 and TRBJ2-7, with 7 positions matching TRBD1. In germline, CDR1 is SQVTM, CDR2 ANQGSEA. This CDR3 has 12 amino acids. The ends lost 6 bases at V and 0 bases at J; junction bases unmatched: 2.

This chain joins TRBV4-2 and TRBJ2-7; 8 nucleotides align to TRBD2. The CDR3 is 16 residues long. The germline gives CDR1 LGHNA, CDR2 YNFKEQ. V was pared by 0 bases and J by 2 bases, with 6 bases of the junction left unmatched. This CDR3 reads CASSQEPSGSPYEQYF. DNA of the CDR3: TGTGCCAGCAGCCAAGAACCCAGCGGGAGCCCCTACGAGCAGTACTTC.

CDR3 amino acids: CASRGRENADTQYF. CDR3 DNA sequence: TGTGCCAGCAGGGGTCGGGAGAATGCAGATACGCAGTATTTT. The chain carries TRBV7-3 and TRBJ2-3, with TRBD2 as a possible D gene (6 bases). Per the germline V gene, CDR1 is SGHTA and CDR2 is FQGTGA. V lost 6 bases and J 4 bases, leaving 14 bases between the germline ends. CDR3 length equals 14 residues.